This T cell receptor (beta chain) came from a study of T cells after yellow fever vaccination. Whole-study context: Fractions of low cell number were prepared using SMART-Seq v4 Ultra Low Input.

This clonotype was detected only a few times. The 5'RACE template-switching step produced TCR cDNA and added a universal primer site and UMIs. Each CDR3 protein gets one entry after TCRdb re-called the 5' RACE reads with MiXCR. Among some 320,000 distinct CDR3 sequences listed, approximately 4% were seen once. CDR1 and CDR2 (germline): SGHRS, YFSETQ. This CDR3 contains 15 residues. The V segment lost 8 bases and the J segment 0 bases; nucleotides outside the gene matches: 9. The input for sequencing was PBMCs, taken 5 days after the yellow fever booster vaccination. The chain recombines TRBV5-1 with TRBJ2-5; 8 bases are a match to TRBD2. The receptor was derived from a man between 18 and 29 years old who received the YFV17D yellow fever vaccine. The CDR3 region is CASWAGGLYQETQYF. The CDR3 bases are TGCGCCAGTTGGGCGGGGGGCCTGTACCAAGAGACCCAGTACTTC. Looking up the rest from reference TRBV5-1 and TRBJ2-5 gives the full variable domain: KAGVTQTPRYLIKTRGQQVTLSCSPISGHRSVSWYQQTPGQGLQFLFEYFSETQRNKGNFPGRFSGRQFSNSRSEMNVSTLELGDSALYLCASWAGGLYQETQYFGPGTRLLVL.